These 2 T cell receptor beta chains were sequenced from one sample in a study of blood T cell repertoires in COVID-19. Sequenced by immunoSEQ multiplex PCR; TCRdb stores in-frame clones only, minus some. Among approximately 350,000 clones listed, 75% to 90% were seen once. Sequencing input: PBMCs or T cells enriched from blood (not recorded which). The receptors stem from a woman in her forties or fifties who had recovered from COVID-19.

The rearrangement joins TRBV5-1 to TRBJ1-2; D possibly corresponds to TRBD1 (6 bases). The germline V gene encodes CDR1 SGHRS and CDR2 YFSETQ. The V and J ends lost 4 bases and 7 bases respectively, with 20 bases between them. The CDR3 is 15 amino acids. CDR3 in DNA: TGCGCCAGCAGCACAACTTCCGGGACACGGGCTGGCTACACCTTC. It specifies CASSTTSGTRAGYTF.

V is TRBV19 and J is TRBJ2-1; 9 bases line up with TRBD2. Germline V gene data show CDR1 as LNHDA and CDR2 as SQIVND (reference sequence). There are 16 residues in the CDR3. V was pared by 1 base and J by 8 bases, with 9 bases of the junction left unmatched. The CDR3 loop is CASSIGGLAGWDEQFF. The CDR3 coding sequence is TGTGCCAGTAGTATAGGAGGTCTAGCGGGATGGGATGAGCAGTTCTTC.